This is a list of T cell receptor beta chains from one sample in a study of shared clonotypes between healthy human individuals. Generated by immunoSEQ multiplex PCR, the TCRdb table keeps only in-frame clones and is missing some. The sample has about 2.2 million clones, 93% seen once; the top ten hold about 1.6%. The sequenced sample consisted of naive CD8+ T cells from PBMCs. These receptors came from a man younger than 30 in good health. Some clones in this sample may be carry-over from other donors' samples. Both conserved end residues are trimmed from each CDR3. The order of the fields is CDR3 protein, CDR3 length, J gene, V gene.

CDR3 protein: ASSLGRVGGWYEQY; CDR3 length: 14; J gene: TRBJ2-7; V gene: TRBV7-2
CDR3 protein: TTGAGTPPGNEQF; CDR3 length: 13; J gene: TRBJ2-1; V gene: TRBV27
CDR3 protein: ASSLILGAEAGPDNEQF; CDR3 length: 17; J gene: TRBJ2-1; V gene: TRBV7-3
CDR3 protein: ASSPGLSQPQH; CDR3 length: 11; J gene: TRBJ1-5; V gene: TRBV13
CDR3 protein: ASKPGAGEQY; CDR3 length: 10; J gene: TRBJ2-7; V gene: TRBV2
CDR3 protein: ASRDRGAGELF; CDR3 length: 11; J gene: TRBJ2-2; V gene: TRBV27
CDR3 protein: ASSIRTDPYEQY; CDR3 length: 12; J gene: TRBJ2-7; V gene: TRBV19
CDR3 protein: ASNPGQGSYEQY; CDR3 length: 12; J gene: TRBJ2-7; V gene: TRBV11-2
CDR3 protein: ASNLVATNTEAF; CDR3 length: 12; J gene: TRBJ1-1; V gene: TRBV9
CDR3 protein: ASSAKPHGGREQY; CDR3 length: 13; J gene: TRBJ2-7; V gene: TRBV9
CDR3 protein: ASSLIPGGNEKLF; CDR3 length: 13; J gene: TRBJ1-4; V gene: TRBV27
CDR3 protein: ASSPGWENSYEQY; CDR3 length: 13; J gene: TRBJ2-7; V gene: TRBV13
CDR3 protein: ASSSGDGRYEQY; CDR3 length: 12; J gene: TRBJ2-7; V gene: TRBV28
CDR3 protein: ASSFLGGLRELF; CDR3 length: 12; J gene: TRBJ2-2; V gene: TRBV27
CDR3 protein: ASSGGLGRGPQH; CDR3 length: 12; J gene: TRBJ1-5; V gene: TRBV9
CDR3 protein: ASSQVGRGLNTEAF; CDR3 length: 14; J gene: TRBJ1-1; V gene: TRBV4-3
CDR3 protein: AAVVYTEAF; CDR3 length: 9; J gene: TRBJ1-1; V gene: TRBV19
CDR3 protein: ASSLAGSGFSYNEQF; CDR3 length: 15; J gene: TRBJ2-1; V gene: TRBV7-8
CDR3 protein: ASSLAKTGEDHNEQF; CDR3 length: 15; J gene: TRBJ2-1; V gene: TRBV7-8
CDR3 protein: ASSIVGLADNEQF; CDR3 length: 13; J gene: TRBJ2-1; V gene: TRBV19
CDR3 protein: AWSGDYGAEAF; CDR3 length: 11; J gene: TRBJ1-1; V gene: TRBV30
CDR3 protein: ASSSGLATYEQY; CDR3 length: 12; J gene: TRBJ2-7; V gene: TRBV7-9
CDR3 protein: ASSFPWGPTPQETQY; CDR3 length: 15; J gene: TRBJ2-5; V gene: TRBV11-1
CDR3 protein: SVEFPVDTQY; CDR3 length: 10; J gene: TRBJ2-3; V gene: TRBV29-1
CDR3 protein: ASSHPPRGIYGYT; CDR3 length: 13; J gene: TRBJ1-2; V gene: TRBV14
CDR3 protein: ASSGDPQGVWANTGELF; CDR3 length: 17; J gene: TRBJ2-2; V gene: TRBV5-1
CDR3 protein: ASSLGLRLGNTIY; CDR3 length: 13; J gene: TRBJ1-3; V gene: TRBV5-1
CDR3 protein: ASSYLYQPQH; CDR3 length: 10; J gene: TRBJ1-5; V gene: TRBV7-9
CDR3 protein: ASSPRQGRDTEAF; CDR3 length: 13; J gene: TRBJ1-1; V gene: TRBV5-1
CDR3 protein: ASSSRRTPGRGTGELF; CDR3 length: 16; J gene: TRBJ2-2; V gene: TRBV28
CDR3 protein: ASSLYGGTGEDYYEQY; CDR3 length: 16; J gene: TRBJ2-7; V gene: TRBV5-1
CDR3 protein: ASSSSGISYNEQF; CDR3 length: 13; J gene: TRBJ2-1; V gene: TRBV11-2
CDR3 protein: ASSRAGVAYNEQF; CDR3 length: 13; J gene: TRBJ2-1; V gene: TRBV28
CDR3 protein: ASAMGGSSYNEQF; CDR3 length: 13; J gene: TRBJ2-1; V gene: TRBV27
CDR3 protein: ASSSGTGKHEQY; CDR3 length: 12; J gene: TRBJ2-7; V gene: TRBV5-1
CDR3 protein: ASSLDLTSDRNEQF; CDR3 length: 14; J gene: TRBJ2-1; V gene: TRBV11-2
CDR3 protein: ASSQPSSSYNEQF; CDR3 length: 13; J gene: TRBJ2-1; V gene: TRBV11-1
CDR3 protein: ASSLSSMNTEAF; CDR3 length: 12; J gene: TRBJ1-1; V gene: TRBV28
CDR3 protein: ASSPSTGLGISEQF; CDR3 length: 14; J gene: TRBJ2-1; V gene: TRBV19
CDR3 protein: ASSQERGSYEQY; CDR3 length: 12; J gene: TRBJ2-7; V gene: TRBV4-1
CDR3 protein: ASSFIGGQGTDTQY; CDR3 length: 14; J gene: TRBJ2-3; V gene: TRBV7-9
CDR3 protein: AIRVVGPSSYEQY; CDR3 length: 13; J gene: TRBJ2-7; V gene: TRBV10-3
CDR3 protein: ASSFPGELF; CDR3 length: 9; J gene: TRBJ2-2; V gene: TRBV7-9
CDR3 protein: ASGAPLAGVGYGEQF; CDR3 length: 15; J gene: TRBJ2-1; V gene: TRBV12-5
CDR3 protein: ATSRDRTGGGGYT; CDR3 length: 13; J gene: TRBJ1-2; V gene: TRBV15
CDR3 protein: ASRDDRGYEAF; CDR3 length: 11; J gene: TRBJ1-1; V gene: TRBV6-5
CDR3 protein: ASSPQVETQY; CDR3 length: 10; J gene: TRBJ2-5; V gene: TRBV7-3
CDR3 protein: ASSFGGTNEQF; CDR3 length: 11; J gene: TRBJ2-1; V gene: TRBV27
CDR3 protein: ASSSRDRYNEQF; CDR3 length: 12; J gene: TRBJ2-1; V gene: TRBV11-3
CDR3 protein: AGRQNSGNTIY; CDR3 length: 11; J gene: TRBJ1-3; V gene: TRBV10-3
CDR3 protein: ASSQGRQGAYEQY; CDR3 length: 13; J gene: TRBJ2-7; V gene: TRBV4-2
CDR3 protein: ASSFWDSNQPQH; CDR3 length: 12; J gene: TRBJ1-5; V gene: TRBV7-2
CDR3 protein: ASSPQEGFYNEQF; CDR3 length: 13; J gene: TRBJ2-1; V gene: TRBV7-3